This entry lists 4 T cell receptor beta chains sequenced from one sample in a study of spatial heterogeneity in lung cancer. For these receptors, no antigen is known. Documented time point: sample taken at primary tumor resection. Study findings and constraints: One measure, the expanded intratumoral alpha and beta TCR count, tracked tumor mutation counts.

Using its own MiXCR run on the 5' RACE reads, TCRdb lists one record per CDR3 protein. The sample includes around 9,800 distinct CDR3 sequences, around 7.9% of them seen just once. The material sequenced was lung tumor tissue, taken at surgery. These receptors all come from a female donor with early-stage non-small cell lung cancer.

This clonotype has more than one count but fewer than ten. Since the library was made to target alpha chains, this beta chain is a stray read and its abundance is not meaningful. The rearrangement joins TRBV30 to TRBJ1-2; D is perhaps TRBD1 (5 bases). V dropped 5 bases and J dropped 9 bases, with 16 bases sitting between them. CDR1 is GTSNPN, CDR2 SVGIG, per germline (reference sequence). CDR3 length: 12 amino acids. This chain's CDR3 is CAWGKMTERYTF. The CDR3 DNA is TGTGCCTGGGGTAAAATGACAGAGCGCTACACCTTC.

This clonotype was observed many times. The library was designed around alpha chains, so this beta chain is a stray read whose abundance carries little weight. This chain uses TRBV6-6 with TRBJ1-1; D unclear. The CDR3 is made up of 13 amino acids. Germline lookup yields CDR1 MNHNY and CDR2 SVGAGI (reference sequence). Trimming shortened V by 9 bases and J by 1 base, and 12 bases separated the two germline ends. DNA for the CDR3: TGTGCCAGTGGAGGGTTCAAGAACACTGAAGCTTTCTTT. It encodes CASGGFKNTEAFF.

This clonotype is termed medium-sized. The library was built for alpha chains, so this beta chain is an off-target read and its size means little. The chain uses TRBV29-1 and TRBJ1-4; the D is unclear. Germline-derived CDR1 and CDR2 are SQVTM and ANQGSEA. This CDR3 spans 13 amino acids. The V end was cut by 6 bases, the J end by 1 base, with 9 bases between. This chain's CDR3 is CSVGRGTNEKLFF. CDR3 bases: TGCAGCGTGGGCCGGGGAACTAATGAAAAACTGTTTTTT.

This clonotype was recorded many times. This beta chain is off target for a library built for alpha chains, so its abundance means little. CDR3: CASSIGTASYEQYF. The CDR3 DNA sequence: TGTGCCAGTAGTATAGGGACAGCGTCCTACGAGCAGTACTTC. This sequence joins TRBV19 and TRBJ2-7; possibly TRBD1 for D (6 bases). Between the trimmed V and J ends, which lost 1 base and 1 base, there was a span of 8 bases. The CDR3 consists of 14 residues. Looked up from germline, CDR1 is LNHDA and CDR2 is SQIVND (reference sequence).